A single sample gave rise to the 3 T cell receptor beta chains below, sequenced in a study of blood T cell repertoires in COVID-19. The protocol was immunoSEQ multiplex PCR, while the TCRdb copy is restricted to in-frame clones and leaves out a portion. The data show about 270,000 clones, with over 70% seen just once and around 6% held by the top ten. The sample taken for sequencing was peripheral blood. The receptors were gathered from an elderly man with acute or convalescent COVID-19.

This chain joins TRBV11-2 and TRBJ2-2; 10 nucleotides agree with TRBD2. Per germline, CDR1 SGHAT and CDR2 FQNNGV. V trimming: 4 bases; J trimming: 0 bases; junction bases outside the gene matches: 2. The CDR3 extends over 16 amino acids. CDR3 nucleotides: TGTGCCAGCAGCTATCTAGCGGGGGCGAACACCGGGGAGCTGTTTTTT. Translating gives CASSYLAGANTGELFF.

This clone was seen only once. The chain recombines TRBV30 with TRBJ2-3; perhaps TRBD1 as D (6 bases). The CDR3 is 12 residues long. Germline loops: CDR1 GTSNPN, CDR2 SVGIG (reference sequence). Trimming removed 5 bases at V and 4 bases at J, with 10 bases between. CDR3 protein: CAWGSGADTQYF. Here the CDR3 DNA reads TGTGCCTGGGGATCAGGGGCAGATACGCAGTATTTT.

A few counts support this clone. The V gene is TRBV27, the J gene TRBJ2-3; 9 bases fit TRBD2. CDR3 size: 16 residues. Germline V gene data show CDR1 as MNHEY and CDR2 as SMNVEV (reference sequence). V was pared by 5 bases and J by 2 bases, with 8 bases of the junction left unmatched. This CDR3 is CASSSLLAGTTDTQYF. The DNA of the CDR3 is TGTGCCAGCAGTAGTCTCCTAGCGGGGACCACAGATACGCAGTATTTT.